Listed below are T cell receptor beta chains from one sample, sequenced in a study of T-cell reconstitution after alpha-beta-depleted transplantation in children. TCRdb fed the PCR reads into MiXCR, producing one record per CDR3 protein. Of 250,000 to 400,000 distinct CDR3 sequences listed, approximately 20% are singletons. This material consisted of PBMCs, mostly from graft donor cells, taken 180 days after TCRalphabeta/CD19-depleted stem cell transplant. The receptors stem from a male patient younger than 18 who had a stem cell transplant for acute lymphoblastic leukemia, so the T cells may come from the graft donor. Each CDR3 is given with its conserved first and last residue. D genes are given only for firm matches. The size field is filled for only some rows; it gives once, few, many or a size class.

j_call d_call clone_size v_call cdr3_aa cdr3_nt
TRBJ2-5 TRBD1 few TRBV24-1 CATSEPGQGAKETQYF TGTGCCACCAGTGAACCCGGACAGGGGGCTAAAGAGACCCAGTACTTC
TRBJ2-1 - - TRBV12-3/TRBV12-4 CASSLAAITTNNEQFF TGTGCCAGCAGTTTGGCGGCGATCACTACTAACAATGAGCAGTTCTTC
TRBJ2-3 - - TRBV7-3 CASSLISSDSKQYF TGTGCCAGCAGCTTAATTTCTTCTGACTCCAAGCAGTATTTT
TRBJ1-4 - - TRBV12-3/TRBV12-4 CASSLGGVREKLFF TGTGCCAGCAGTTTAGGTGGGGTTCGTGAAAAACTGTTTTTT
TRBJ2-1 - - TRBV7-9 CASSPQGGAINEQFF TGTGCCAGCAGCCCTCAGGGGGGCGCTATCAATGAGCAGTTCTTC
TRBJ2-1 TRBD2 - TRBV25-1 CASSELGTSGSNEQFF TGTGCCAGCAGTGAATTAGGGACTAGCGGGAGCAATGAGCAGTTCTTC
TRBJ1-4 - few TRBV3-1 CASSQGHTEKLFF TGTGCCAGCAGCCAAGGTCACACTGAAAAACTGTTTTTT
TRBJ2-1 - few TRBV20-1 CSARGGAGTYNEQFF TGCAGTGCTAGAGGGGGGGCAGGGACCTACAATGAGCAGTTCTTC
TRBJ1-1 - - TRBV9 CASSVIPSTNTEAFF TGTGCCAGCAGCGTAATCCCCTCGACGAACACTGAAGCTTTCTTT
TRBJ2-2 - few TRBV6-2/TRBV6-3 CASQLPTGYGGELFF TGTGCCAGCCAACTACCAACAGGATACGGCGGGGAGCTGTTTTTT
TRBJ2-5 TRBD2 - TRBV6-5 CASSYSGTGTQYF TGTGCCAGCAGTTACAGCGGGACTGGGACCCAGTACTTC
TRBJ2-5 - - TRBV20-1 CSARVRERYETQYF TGCAGTGCTAGAGTGAGGGAACGATACGAGACCCAGTACTTC
TRBJ2-7 - many TRBV12-3/TRBV12-4 CASSFGLVRVRGEQYF TGTGCCAGCAGTTTTGGGTTGGTCCGGGTTCGGGGCGAGCAGTACTTC
TRBJ2-7 TRBD2 few TRBV5-1 CASSYSPLAGLEQYF TGCGCCAGCAGCTATAGCCCCCTAGCGGGACTCGAGCAGTACTTC
TRBJ2-4 TRBD1 - TRBV5-1 CASSLDPRQGMNIQYF TGCGCCAGCAGCTTGGATCCTAGACAGGGAATGAACATTCAGTACTTC
TRBJ2-3 TRBD2 - TRBV7-6 CASSFLAGGPGGVTDTQYF TGTGCCAGCAGCTTCCTAGCGGGAGGGCCGGGTGGAGTAACAGATACGCAGTATTTT
TRBJ2-7 - many TRBV20-1 CSARQGISSGQYF TGCAGTGCTAGACAGGGCATTAGCTCCGGGCAGTACTTC
TRBJ1-2 TRBD1 many TRBV29-1 CSVDPGQTYGYTF TGCAGCGTGGATCCGGGACAGACCTATGGCTACACCTTC
TRBJ1-3 - once TRBV18 CASSPRQDWSSGNTIYF TGTGCCAGCTCACCTCGACAGGACTGGAGCTCTGGAAACACCATATATTTT
TRBJ2-7 TRBD2 - TRBV9 CASSFGPGLAGLSSYEQYF TGTGCCAGCAGCTTCGGCCCGGGACTAGCGGGCTTGAGCTCCTACGAGCAGTACTTC
TRBJ2-7 TRBD2 few TRBV10-2 CATAGREDPYEQYF TGCGCCACCGCCGGGCGGGAGGACCCCTACGAGCAGTACTTC
TRBJ2-1 TRBD2 - TRBV4-1 CASSQDSAGIYNEQFF TGCGCCAGCAGCCAAGACTCAGCGGGGATTTACAATGAGCAGTTCTTC
TRBJ2-7 TRBD2 - TRBV6-1 CASSVGTSGPSGTYEQYF TGTGCCAGCAGTGTGGGGACTAGCGGGCCCAGCGGGACCTACGAGCAGTACTTC
TRBJ1-2 TRBD1 - TRBV20-1 CSAREPGGFGYTF TGCAGTGCTAGAGAGCCAGGGGGGTTTGGCTACACCTTC